Described below is a single TCR beta chain sequence and its context. Its antigen is not identified. These data belong to a study of shared clonotypes between healthy human individuals. Overall study: Aged between 18 and 49, the donors were a couple of women and three men.

TCRdb keeps only in-frame clones here, not all; method: immunoSEQ multiplex PCR. Of 2 million to 2.5 million clones listed, 90% to 95% are singletons. Trimming removed 0 bases at V and 0 bases at J, with 12 bases between. Germline assignment: CDR1 SGHTA and CDR2 FQGNSA. CDR3 size: 16 residues. Study-wide results and limits: Incompleteness in sorted-subset sequencing, despite large depth, was shown by rarefaction. Clonotypes not shared had lower generation probabilities than those common to all four donors.

The study enrolled healthy HIV-negative adults without recent acute infections or vaccinations as donors. Material for sequencing was naive CD4+ T cells sorted from blood. This sample's subset: CD45RA+ positively selected. This chain connects TRBV7-2 to TRBJ2-7, with D possibly matching TRBD2 (6 bases). The receptor was isolated from a man between 18 and 35 years old in good health. This chain's CDR3 is CASSLASGFVSYEQYF. The CDR3 bases are TGTGCCAGCAGCTTAGCGAGCGGGTTCGTCTCCTACGAGCAGTACTTC.